A single sample is the source of the 29 T cell receptor beta chains below, sequenced in a study of low-dose radiotherapy and immunotherapy resistance in tumors. Time point in this sample: after trial treatment. Treatment in this sample: LDRT plus nivolumab, ipilimumab, low-dose cyclophosphamide and aspirin (RACIN trial). TRAV and TRBV primers primed cDNA for both TCRalpha and TCRbeta. The PCR that amplified TCRs ran for approximately 20 cycles, relying on a constant-region primer and a V-primer adapter. TCRdb passed the reads through MiXCR, listing each CDR3 protein once. The table includes nearly 60,000 distinct CDR3 sequences, 20% to 25% detected once. The material was PBMCs, obtained after low-dose radiotherapy plus immunotherapy. These receptors originate from a male donor with prostate cancer.

This clonotype was found many times. The V and J genes are TRBV10-2 and TRBJ1-5; D not certain. In germline, CDR1 is WSHSY, CDR2 SAAADI. The CDR3 loop spans 15 amino acids. V dropped 6 bases and J dropped 0 bases, with 12 bases sitting between them. This CDR3 reads CASRETEYSNQPQHF. CDR3 in DNA: TGCGCCAGCAGGGAGACGGAGTATAGCAATCAGCCCCAGCATTTT.

Remarks on this clonotype: Being one base from a much bigger clone, this may be a read error. The CDR3 sequence is CASSFQNYEQFF. Written as DNA, the CDR3 is TGTGCCAGCAGTTTTCAGAACTACGAGCAGTTCTTC. The V and J genes are TRBV28 and TRBJ2-1, with D hard to call. The CDR3 contains 12 residues. Trimming removed 3 bases from V and 10 bases from J, with 10 bases in between. CDR1 is MDHEN and CDR2 is SYDVKM in the germline V gene.

There are many counts of this clonotype. The gene calls are TRBV5-1 and TRBJ2-1, with no clear D. Trimming left V 0 bases short and J 1 base short, with 11 bases between. This CDR3 region has 16 residues. Germline lookup yields CDR1 SGHRS and CDR2 YFSETQ. For the CDR3, the DNA is TGCGCCAGCAGCTTGGTTGCCTTGGGATCCTACAATGAGCAGTTCTTC. This sequence encodes CASSLVALGSYNEQFF.

CDR3: CASSVYLGYEQYF. The CDR3 DNA is TGTGCCAGCAGCGTATACCTGGGCTACGAGCAGTACTTC. The chain uses TRBV9 and TRBJ2-7; D call uncertain. CDR1 is SGDLS, CDR2 YYNGEE, per germline. This CDR3 region has 13 residues. Trimming left V 1 base short and J 3 bases short, with 8 bases between.

Many counts were recorded for this clonotype. The J gene is TRBJ2-1, the V gene TRBV6-4; D unclear. The CDR3 consists of 14 residues. CDR1 and CDR2 from the germline V gene are MRHNA and SNTAGT. V was shortened by 4 bases and J by 3 bases, with 10 bases between the two germline ends. CDR3 sequence reads: CASSADGDYNEQFF. The CDR3 DNA is TGTGCCAGCAGTGCGGACGGTGACTACAATGAGCAGTTCTTC.

Only a few counts were recorded for this clonotype. In DNA form, the CDR3 reads TGCGCCAGCAGCCCGGGACAGGGTTCCGGGGAGCTGTTTTTT. It translates to CASSPGQGSGELFF. V gene TRBV5-1 combines with J gene TRBJ2-2; 9 bases match TRBD1. The CDR3 runs to 14 residues. Per germline, CDR1 SGHRS and CDR2 YFSETQ. V lost 4 bases, J lost 6 bases, and 4 bases stayed unmatched.

This clonotype has a count of ten or more. In DNA form, the CDR3 reads TGCGCCAGCAGCCAAGAAGGCCCCGGGACAGGGAGGTCTGGAAACACCATATATTTT. Residues: CASSQEGPGTGRSGNTIYF. The V call is TRBV4-1, the J call TRBJ1-3; 9 nucleotides match TRBD1. CDR1 MGHRA and CDR2 YSYEKL come from the germline V gene. J gave up 1 base and V 0 bases, and 10 bases lay outside the gene matches. CDR3 length: 19 amino acids.

Concerning this clonotype: Because the CDR3's place on the DNA is in doubt, the DNA is left out and the CDR3 is given as listed by TCRdb. The J gene is TRBJ2-2, the V gene TRBV7-8. The V gene's germline CDR1 is SGHVS and CDR2 FQNEAQ. The CDR3 is 16 residues long, ends included. CDR3 sequence reads: CASSLVRGNTGELFFF.

This clonotype was detected many times. This sequence joins TRBV20-1 and TRBJ2-7, with 8 bases that match TRBD2. J gave up 3 bases and V 6 bases, and 7 bases lay outside the gene matches. From germline, CDR1 is DFQATT and CDR2 SNEGSKA (reference sequence). This CDR3 region has 13 residues. The CDR3 spells CSARSGSFYEQYF. The CDR3 DNA reads as TGCAGTGCAAGAAGCGGGAGCTTCTACGAGCAGTACTTC.

In its sample, this clonotype was seen many times. The J gene is TRBJ2-1, the V gene TRBV6-6, with a tentative D call TRBD1 (5 bases). Trimming shortened V by 6 bases and J by 8 bases, and 14 bases separated the two germline ends. The germline gives CDR1 MNHNY, CDR2 SVGAGI (reference sequence). The CDR3 length is 13 residues. CDR3: CASRNQGIDEQFF. The CDR3 bases are TGTGCCAGCAGAAACCAGGGTATCGATGAGCAGTTCTTC.

This clonotype was seen repeatedly, ten times or more. The genes are TRBV7-2 and TRBJ2-2; a possible D gene is TRBD2 (6 bases). V lost 6 bases, J lost 8 bases, and 19 bases lay in between. Germline values: CDR1 SGHTA, CDR2 FQGNSA. The CDR3 runs 15 residues. CDR3 protein: CASRETSITSGELFF. The CDR3 DNA follows: TGTGCCAGCAGGGAGACTAGTATTACGTCAGGGGAGCTGTTTTTT.

This clonotype was seen more than once but under ten times. The chain joins TRBV13 to TRBJ2-1; D is unresolved. Germline values: CDR1 PRHDT, CDR2 FYEKMQ (reference sequence). The V end was cut by 10 bases, the J end by 0 bases, with 10 bases between. This CDR3 is built from 13 residues. The CDR3: CATTYTSYNEQFF. The CDR3 DNA reads as TGTGCCACCACTTACACCTCCTACAATGAGCAGTTCTTC.

This clonotype has a count of ten or more. The V gene is TRBV4-1, the J gene TRBJ2-1, with 9 bases aligning to TRBD1. Germline values: CDR1 MGHRA, CDR2 YSYEKL. CDR3 size: 15 residues. Trimming at V came to 5 bases and at J to 4 bases, leaving 6 bases not matched to a gene. This chain's CDR3 is CASSSNRGLYNEQFF. In DNA form, the CDR3 reads TGCGCCAGCAGCTCGAACAGGGGGCTGTACAATGAGCAGTTCTTC.

This clonotype is categorized as medium-sized (0.01 to 0.1%). This chain links TRBV15 with TRBJ2-1, with 7 bases fitting TRBD2. Germline V CDR1 and CDR2: LNHNV, YYDKDF (reference sequence). The CDR3 consists of 16 residues. J gave up 7 bases and V 5 bases, and 14 bases lay outside the gene matches. As DNA, the CDR3 is TGTGCCACCAGCCGCAGTGGCGGGGGACCGAGAAATGAGCAGTTCTTC. It codes for CATSRSGGGPRNEQFF.

This clonotype was recorded many times. The CDR3 nucleotides are TGTGCCAGCAGCTTGGCCTGGACTAGCGGCACCGGGGAGCTGTTTTTT. This sequence encodes CASSLAWTSGTGELFF. V usage is TRBV5-4 and J usage is TRBJ2-2; 10 bases match TRBD2. The CDR3 is made up of 16 amino acids. Germline CDR1 reads SGHNT; CDR2 reads YYREEE (reference sequence). After removal of 0 bases from V and 4 bases from J, the junction contained 3 bases not matched to a gene.

This clonotype has at least ten counts. V is TRBV5-1 and J is TRBJ1-3, with D possibly TRBD1 on 5 matching bases. Trimming left V 2 bases short and J 5 bases short, with 14 bases between. The CDR3 has 15 amino acids. Germline CDR1 reads SGHRS; CDR2 reads YFSETQ. The CDR3 is CASSFEGSSRNTIYF. The CDR3 DNA is TGCGCCAGCAGCTTCGAGGGGTCAAGCAGAAACACCATATATTTT.

This clonotype occurred many times. The J gene is TRBJ1-2, the V gene TRBV4-1; D is possibly TRBD1 (5 bases). The CDR3 runs 19 residues. The germline gives CDR1 MGHRA, CDR2 YSYEKL. V lost 2 bases and J lost 3, with 25 bases in between. CDR3 protein: CASSQLTFAGTPMDYGYTF. For the CDR3, the DNA is TGCGCCAGCAGCCAATTGACCTTTGCCGGGACCCCCATGGACTATGGCTACACCTTC.

This clonotype was counted at least ten times. Compared with germline, one end of the junction differs, possibly owing to a read error. The chain carries TRBV5-4 and TRBJ2-1; D possibly uses TRBD1 or TRBD2 (5 bases each). CDR3 length: 14 residues. Germline V CDR1 and CDR2: SGHNT, YYREEE (reference sequence). The CDR3 sequence is CASSLRGWDNEQFF. The DNA of the CDR3 is TGCGCCAGCAGCCTGAGGGGATGGGACAATGAGCAGTTCTTC. Filled out from reference TRBV5-4 and TRBJ2-1, the complete variable domain reads ETGVTQSPTHLIKTRGQQVTLRCSSQSGHNTVSWYQQALGQGPQFIFQYYREEENGRGNFPPRFSGLQFPNYSSELNVNALELDDSALYLCASSLRGWDNEQFFGPGTRLTVL.

Many counts were recorded for this clonotype. V is TRBV25-1 and J is TRBJ1-5; D not resolved. The germline CDR1 and CDR2 sequences are MGHDK and SYGVNS. The ends were cut back, 1 base at V and 1 base at J, with 8 bases in the middle. The CDR3 has 15 amino acids. The DNA for the CDR3 is TGTGCCAGCAGTGAATGGGTGGCGAGCAATCAGCCCCAGCATTTT. Translating it yields CASSEWVASNQPQHF.

This clonotype was picked up many times. This sequence joins TRBV7-9 and TRBJ1-1; D not resolved. The CDR3 length is 14 residues. With 2 bases removed from V and 0 bases from J, the gap between germline ends came to 7 bases. Germline V CDR1 and CDR2: SEHNR, FQNEAQ (reference sequence). CDR3 coding DNA: TGTGCCAGCAGCTTAAAGGCCATGAACACTGAAGCTTTCTTT. Translated, it gives CASSLKAMNTEAFF.

A word on this clonotype: Only one base separates this from a far larger clonotype, so it likely reflects a read error. V usage is TRBV14 and J usage is TRBJ2-7; D not certain. V was cut by 4 bases and J by 7 bases, with 20 bases left in between. CDR3 length equals 15 residues. The germline V gene has CDR1 SGHDN and CDR2 FVKESK. CDR3 nucleotide sequence: TGTGCCAGCAGCCCCAACTATGGGGTTGTAAATGAGCAGTACTTC. It is translated as CASSPNYGVVNEQYF.

This clonotype was counted at least ten times. The chain recombines TRBV20-1 with TRBJ1-1; D not resolved. This CDR3 contains 13 residues. V was cut by 2 bases and J by 6 bases, with 13 bases left in between. Germline CDR1 and CDR2: DFQATT and SNEGSKA (reference sequence). The CDR3 sequence is CSARSLEWAEAFF. CDR3 sequence (DNA): TGCAGTGCTAGATCGTTAGAATGGGCTGAAGCTTTCTTT.

This clonotype was picked up many times. The chain employs TRBV30 and TRBJ2-7; unclear D gene. Germline CDR1 is GTSNPN and CDR2 is SVGIG (reference sequence). V lost 2 bases and J lost 2, with 19 bases in between. CDR3 size: 16 residues. CDR3 coding DNA: TGTGCCTGGAGTCGCAATCTACAGAGCATGACCTACGAGCAGTACTTC. It yields the protein CAWSRNLQSMTYEQYF.

This clonotype occurred many times. This chain joins TRBV7-9 and TRBJ2-5; 10 nucleotides align to TRBD2. Germline CDR1 SEHNR, CDR2 FQNEAQ (reference sequence). The V gene end was trimmed by 5 bases and the J gene end by 5 bases; junction bases not matched to a gene: 14. This CDR3 comprises 17 residues. CDR3 sequence: CASSATPGTSVGETQYF. The CDR3 DNA reads TGTGCCAGCAGCGCCACTCCCGGGACTAGCGTAGGCGAGACCCAGTACTTC.

This clonotype occurred many times. The chain is built from TRBV5-1 and TRBJ2-1; D unresolved. V gave up 0 bases and J gave up 13 bases, with 20 bases separating them. Germline V gives CDR1 SGHRS, CDR2 YFSETQ. The CDR3 length is 15 residues. The CDR3 region is CASSLESGTVMRQFF. Here the CDR3 DNA reads TGCGCCAGCAGCTTGGAATCTGGTACGGTGATGCGTCAGTTCTTC.

The table lists this clonotype with many counts. This chain uses TRBV4-1 with TRBJ2-7, with D perhaps TRBD1 (6 bases). The germline V and J ends were trimmed by 4 bases and 0 bases, with 16 bases remaining between them. Germline V CDR1 and CDR2: MGHRA, YSYEKL. The CDR3 extends over 16 amino acids. The DNA for the CDR3 is TGCGCCAGCAGCCGACAGGCGGACAGCTCCTCCTACGAGCAGTACTTC. Translation: CASSRQADSSSYEQYF.

Turning to this clonotype: One base separates it from a far larger clone, so it is likely a read error. V and J are TRBV5-4 and TRBJ1-1; D possibly corresponds to TRBD1 (5 bases). This CDR3 spans 13 amino acids. Germline CDR1 and CDR2: SGHNT and YYREEE (reference sequence). CDR3 nucleotides: TGTGCCAACAGCCGGGGGGGGAACACTGAAGCTTTCTTT. Its translation: CANSRGGNTEAFF.

There are many counts of this clonotype. The chain employs TRBV7-2 and TRBJ2-5; TRBD2 matches 8 bases. The CDR3 consists of 14 residues. The V gene's germline CDR1 is SGHTA and CDR2 FQGNSA. The V segment lost 5 bases and the J segment 4 bases; nucleotides outside the gene matches: 6. CDR3 nucleotides: TGTGCCAGCAGCCAGGGACTAGACGTAGAGACCCAGTACTTC. Translating it yields CASSQGLDVETQYF.

The CDR3 is CASSQATGTSLPYEQYF. CDR3 in DNA: TGCGCCAGCAGCCAAGCTACAGGGACTAGCCTCCCCTACGAGCAGTACTTC. The chain couples TRBV4-1 to TRBJ2-7; TRBD2 matches at 9 bases. There are 17 residues in the CDR3. Germline CDR1 is MGHRA and CDR2 is YSYEKL. V lost 1 base and J lost 2; bases outside the gene matches: 9.